The subject of this entry is one T cell receptor (beta chain). Its target is unknown. Profiled with immunoSEQ multiplex PCR; TCRdb holds only in-frame clones, not every one. The table shows more than 85,000 clones, with just under 95% occurring only once. The data belong to a study of graft-versus-host responses after intestinal transplantation. Across the whole study: Transplantation in recipients was multivisceral, liver-intestinal, or isolated intestinal. Study conclusions and caveats: Declines in HvG clones occurring early post-transplant were associated with peak circulating GvH clone levels. Subjects displaying graft-donor T cell macrochimerism possessed elevated graft-versus-host to host-versus-graft clonal ratios inside allografts. There were GvH clones found in recipient marrow, and some of them appeared first in ileum or blood.

V was trimmed by 3 bases and J by 1 base, leaving 19 bases between them. Per germline, CDR1 SGHAT and CDR2 FQNNGV. The CDR3 covers 17 residues. The clonotype originates from a human donor who was the organ donor for an intestinal transplant. The material sequenced was unstimulated CD8+ T cells sorted from spleen or lymph node cells, taken before transplant. The chain couples TRBV11-2 to TRBJ2-7; TRBD1 is a possible D gene (7 bases). In nucleotides, the CDR3 is TGTGCCAGCAGCTTCACCGGAGGGGGCCTCCTTTCCTACGAGCAGTACTTC. Protein product: CASSFTGGGLLSYEQYF.